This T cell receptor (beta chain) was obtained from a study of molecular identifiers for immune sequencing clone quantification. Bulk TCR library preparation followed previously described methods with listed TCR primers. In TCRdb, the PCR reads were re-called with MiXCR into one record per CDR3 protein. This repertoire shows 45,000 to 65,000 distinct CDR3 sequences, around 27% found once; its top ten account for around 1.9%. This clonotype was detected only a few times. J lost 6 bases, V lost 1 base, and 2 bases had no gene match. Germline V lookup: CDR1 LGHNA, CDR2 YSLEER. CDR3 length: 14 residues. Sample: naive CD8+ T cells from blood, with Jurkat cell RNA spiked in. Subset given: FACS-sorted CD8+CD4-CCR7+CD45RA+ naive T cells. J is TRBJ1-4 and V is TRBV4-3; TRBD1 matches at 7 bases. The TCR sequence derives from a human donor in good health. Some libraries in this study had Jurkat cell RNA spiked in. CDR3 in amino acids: CASSQGTGYEKLFF. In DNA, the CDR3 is TGCGCCAGCAGCCAAGGGACAGGCTATGAAAAACTGTTTTTT.